Following are 22 T cell receptor beta chains from one sample sequenced in a study of spatial heterogeneity in lung cancer. TCRdb recomputed calls from the 5' RACE reads with MiXCR, one row per CDR3 protein. The sample lists some 100,000 distinct CDR3 sequences; about 9.4% were seen once. Time point of the sample: sample taken at primary tumor resection. Without sorting, whole RNA was sequenced from tumor, nontumor lung or frozen PBMC. Material: PBMCs, obtained at surgery. These receptors were taken from a male donor with early-stage non-small cell lung cancer.

This clonotype was recorded at least ten times. This rearrangement joins TRBV29-1 to TRBJ2-4; tentatively, D is TRBD1 or TRBD2 (5 bases each). There are 14 residues in the CDR3. CDR1 and CDR2 from the germline V gene are SQVTM and ANQGSEA. Trimming took 5 bases from V and 6 from J, leaving 17 bases between them. Here the CDR3 DNA reads TGCAGCGTTACATTCCCTCGGGACCCAAACATTCAGTACTTC. Protein sequence: CSVTFPRDPNIQYF.

Many counts were recorded for this clonotype. The chain uses TRBV6-1 and TRBJ1-3, with a weak D call TRBD1 (6 bases). V dropped 2 bases and J dropped 3 bases, with 14 bases sitting between them. Germline V gene lookup returns CDR1 MNHNS and CDR2 SASEGT. This CDR3 has 16 residues. DNA of the CDR3: TGTGCCAGCAGTGAAATGGGACGGGGACATGGAAACACCATATATTTT. Its protein product is CASSEMGRGHGNTIYF.

As regards this clonotype: Germline and junction disagree at one end, which may indicate a read error. The chain is built from TRBV29-1 and TRBJ2-1, with D uncertain. This CDR3 spans 10 amino acids. Germline CDR1 SQVTM, CDR2 ANQGSEA. DNA for the CDR3: TGCAGCGCCGTCACCAATGTGCAGTTCTTC. Translating it yields CSAVTNVQFF.

This clonotype occurred a few times. The CDR3 bases are TGCGCCAGCTCGGGAGGCGGGGAGCTGTTTTTT. It specifies CASSGGGELFF. This chain uses TRBV10-2 with TRBJ2-2; 7 bases agree with TRBD2. V lost 8 bases and J lost 7; bases outside the gene matches: 1. Germline V gene sequence: CDR1 WSHSY, CDR2 SAAADI. The CDR3 is 11 amino acids.

There are a few counts of this clonotype. The chain employs TRBV6-5 and TRBJ2-1; D remains unclear. V was cut by 2 bases and J by 9 bases, with 8 bases left in between. The V gene's germline CDR1 is MNHEY and CDR2 SVGAGI. CDR3 length: 12 amino acids. As DNA, the CDR3 is TGTGCCAGCAGTTACGGGTTAGGTGAGCAGTTCTTC. This sequence encodes CASSYGLGEQFF.

Ten or more counts support this clonotype. This CDR3 is CASSLRQNTEAFF. In DNA, the CDR3 is TGTGCCAGCAGTCTTAGACAGAACACTGAAGCTTTCTTT. This chain uses TRBV6-1 with TRBJ1-1; D uncertain. This CDR3 contains 13 residues. V was clipped by 5 bases and J by 1 base, with 8 bases between them. CDR1 MNHNS and CDR2 SASEGT come from the germline V gene.

This clonotype was counted many times. V and J are TRBV7-2 and TRBJ2-7, with no clear D. V lost 3 bases and J lost 0, with 6 bases in between. The CDR3 is 13 residues long. The germline CDR1 and CDR2 sequences are SGHTA and FQGNSA. CDR3 amino acids: CASSLLGSYEQYF. DNA of the CDR3: TGTGCCAGCAGCTTGCTTGGCTCCTACGAGCAGTACTTC.

This clonotype turned up a few times. CDR3 coding DNA: TGTGCCACCGCAGACAGGGACCAAGAGACCCAGTACTTC. Its translation is CATADRDQETQYF. The chain couples TRBV24-1 to TRBJ2-5; 7 bases are a match to TRBD1. This CDR3 contains 13 residues. From germline, CDR1 is KGHDR and CDR2 SFDVKD. Trimming at V came to 9 bases and at J to 0 bases, leaving 3 bases not matched to a gene.

This clonotype was counted between two and nine times. V usage is TRBV5-4 and J usage is TRBJ2-1, with 8 bases matching TRBD2. CDR3 length: 16 amino acids. CDR1 SGHNT and CDR2 YYREEE come from the germline V gene (reference sequence). Trimming took 0 bases from V and 9 from J; bases not matched to a gene: 11. CDR3 amino acids: CASSLGLAGVDGEQFF. The CDR3 DNA reads as TGTGCCAGCAGCTTGGGGCTAGCGGGCGTTGATGGTGAGCAGTTCTTC.

The chain carries TRBV3-1 and TRBJ2-7, with D tentatively TRBD1 (6 bases). The CDR3 has 14 residues. V was shortened by 3 bases and J by 0 bases, with 9 bases between the two germline ends. CDR1 LGHDT and CDR2 YNNKEL come from the germline V gene (reference sequence). The CDR3 protein is CASSQEQGSYEQYF. In nucleotides, the CDR3 is TGTGCCAGCAGCCAGGAACAGGGCTCCTACGAGCAGTACTTC.

There are many counts of this clonotype. This chain joins TRBV7-9 and TRBJ2-5, with no clear D. The germline V and J ends were trimmed by 5 bases and 1 base, with 17 bases remaining between them. Germline lookup yields CDR1 SEHNR and CDR2 FQNEAQ (reference sequence). This CDR3 spans 16 amino acids. CDR3 sequence: CASSPVDGRTQETQYF. In nucleotides, the CDR3 is TGTGCCAGCAGCCCGGTCGATGGACGGACCCAAGAGACCCAGTACTTC.

This clonotype was recorded at least ten times. This sequence joins TRBV24-1 and TRBJ2-7, with 10 positions matching TRBD2. Looked up from germline, CDR1 is KGHDR and CDR2 is SFDVKD. The V segment lost 4 bases and the J segment 7 bases; nucleotides outside the gene matches: 18. The CDR3 is 18 residues long. The CDR3: CATSDGAGGITRLSEQYF. The CDR3, as DNA: TGTGCCACCAGTGACGGAGCGGGAGGGATTACTCGATTGAGTGAGCAGTACTTC.

The V gene is TRBV21-1, the J gene TRBJ2-5. TRBV21-1 is shown as a pseudogene. The CDR3 runs to 14 residues. The CDR3 sequence: CASSKGGDQETQYF. DNA of the CDR3: TGTGCCAGCAGCAAAGGGGGGGACCAAGAGACCCAGTACTTC.

This clonotype has more than one count but fewer than ten. The chain carries TRBV5-1 and TRBJ2-6; D ambiguous. This CDR3 has 15 residues. Trimming left V 4 bases short and J 2 bases short, with 10 bases between. Germline-derived CDR1 and CDR2 are SGHRS and YFSETQ. DNA for the CDR3: TGCGCCAGCAGCCCTTCTTGGGCTGGGGCCAACGTCCTGACTTTC. Residues: CASSPSWAGANVLTF.

V is TRBV28 and J is TRBJ2-1; 7 bases line up with TRBD2. Germline trimming cut 10 bases from V and 0 bases from J; bases unmatched to any gene: 6. Germline V gene data show CDR1 as MDHEN and CDR2 as SYDVKM. The length of the CDR3 is 14 residues. CDR3 sequence (DNA): TGTGCCACCGGGACTACCTACTCCTACAATGAGCAGTTCTTC. Translation gives CATGTTYSYNEQFF.

Many counts were recorded for this clonotype. The chain is built from TRBV29-1 and TRBJ1-2, with 7 positions matching TRBD1. Germline V gene data show CDR1 as SQVTM and CDR2 as ANQGSEA. The J segment lost 2 bases and the V segment lost 6 bases, leaving 9 bases of the junction unmatched. The CDR3 runs 14 residues. The CDR3 bases are TGCAGCGTGGGGGGGGACAGTCCAAACTATGGCTACACCTTC. Amino acid sequence: CSVGGDSPNYGYTF.

The V gene is TRBV30, the J gene TRBJ2-1; D gene ambiguous. This CDR3 is built from 11 residues. CDR1 GTSNPN and CDR2 SVGIG come from the germline V gene (reference sequence). V lost 3 bases and J 4 bases, leaving 4 bases between the germline ends. CDR3 region: CAWRGYNEQFF. The CDR3 DNA reads TGTGCCTGGAGGGGGTACAATGAGCAGTTCTTC.

This clonotype was detected a few times. The gene calls are TRBV9 and TRBJ2-3, with 10 bases that match TRBD2. After removal of 0 bases from V and 6 bases from J, the junction contained 4 bases not matched to a gene. The CDR3 has 15 residues. Germline values: CDR1 SGDLS, CDR2 YYNGEE. The CDR3 loop reads CASSVGLAGVDTQYF. CDR3 bases: TGTGCCAGCAGCGTAGGGCTAGCGGGAGTTGATACGCAGTATTTT.

In the case of this clonotype: A clone one base away is much larger, so this may be a read error. The chain employs TRBV5-5 and TRBJ2-5, with no clear D. The CDR3 has 13 amino acids. Germline CDR1 is SGHKS and CDR2 is YYEKEE (reference sequence). CDR3 DNA sequence: TGTGCCTGCAGTACCATCTTGCAAGAGACCCAGTACTTC. Protein: CACSTILQETQYF.

The rearrangement joins TRBV7-4 to TRBJ2-5; TRBD1 matches at 7 bases. From germline, CDR1 is SGHVT and CDR2 SQSDAQ. With V trimmed by 5 bases and J by 6 bases, 18 bases remained unmatched. This CDR3 is built from 17 residues. Here the CDR3 reads CASSVLTTGSRRKTQYF. CDR3 nucleotide sequence: TGTGCCAGCAGCGTATTAACGACAGGGTCTCGGAGAAAGACCCAGTACTTC.

This clonotype was observed at least ten times. At one boundary the junction diverges from the germline segment, which might be a read error. The rearrangement links TRBV29-1 to TRBJ2-1; TRBD1 matches at 7 bases. The germline V gene has CDR1 SQVTM and CDR2 ANQGSEA. The CDR3 runs 14 residues. The DNA of the CDR3 is TGCAGCGTTACGACAGGGAGCTCCTACAATGAGCGGTTCTTC. It yields the protein CSVTTGSSYNERFF.

This clonotype came up many times. This sequence joins TRBV18 and TRBJ2-7; TRBD1 or TRBD2 may be the D gene (5 bases each). Trimming left V 8 bases short and J 0 bases short, with 11 bases between. CDR1 and CDR2 (germline): KGHSH, LQKENI. The length of the CDR3 is 13 residues. CDR3 nucleotides: TGTGCCAGCGCCCAGGGACCCTCCTACGAGCAGTACTTC. Encoded protein: CASAQGPSYEQYF.